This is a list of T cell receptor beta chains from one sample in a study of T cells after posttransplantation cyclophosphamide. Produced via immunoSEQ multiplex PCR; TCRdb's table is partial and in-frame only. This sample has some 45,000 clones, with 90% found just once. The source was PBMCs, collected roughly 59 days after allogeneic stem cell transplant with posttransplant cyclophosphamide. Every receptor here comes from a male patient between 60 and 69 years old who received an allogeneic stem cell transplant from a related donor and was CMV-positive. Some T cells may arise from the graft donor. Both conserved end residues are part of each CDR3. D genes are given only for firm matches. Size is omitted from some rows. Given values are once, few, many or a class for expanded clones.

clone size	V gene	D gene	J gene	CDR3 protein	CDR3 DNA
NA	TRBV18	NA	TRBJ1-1	CASSPSRDTEAFF	TGTGCCAGCTCACCCTCGCGGGACACTGAAGCTTTCTTT
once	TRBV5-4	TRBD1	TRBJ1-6	CASSSGTETSTSPLHF	TGTGCCAGCAGCTCGGGGACAGAAACTTCCACTTCACCCCTCCACTTT
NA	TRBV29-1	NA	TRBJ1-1	CSVEDSWGGEAFF	TGCAGCGTTGAGGACAGTTGGGGCGGTGAAGCTTTCTTT
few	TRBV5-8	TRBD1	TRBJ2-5	CASSFGTGVRETQYF	TGTGCCAGCAGCTTTGGGACAGGGGTTCGTGAGACCCAGTACTTC
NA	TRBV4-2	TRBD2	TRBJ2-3	CASSQDLGLAGERTDTQYF	TGTGCCAGCAGCCAAGATCTCGGACTAGCGGGGGAACGCACAGATACGCAGTATTTT
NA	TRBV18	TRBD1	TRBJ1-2	CASSPLTGANYGYTF	TGTGCCAGCTCACCACTGACAGGGGCCAACTATGGCTACACCTTC
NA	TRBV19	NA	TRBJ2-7	CASRLSGAYEQYF	TGTGCCAGTAGACTATCAGGGGCCTACGAGCAGTACTTC
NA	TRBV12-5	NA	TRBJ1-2	CASGFGIYGIDYGYTF	TGTGCTAGTGGTTTCGGAATTTACGGGATTGACTATGGCTACACCTTC
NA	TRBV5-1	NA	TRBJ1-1	CASSWGGVENTEAFF	TGCGCCAGCAGCTGGGGGGGGGTTGAGAACACTGAAGCTTTCTTT
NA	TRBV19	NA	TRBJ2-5	CASSIGRLVMETQYF	TGTGCCAGTAGTATAGGAAGACTAGTGATGGAGACCCAGTACTTC
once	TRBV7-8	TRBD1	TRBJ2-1	CASSFRAGTDYNEQFF	TGTGCCAGCAGCTTCCGAGCCGGGACAGACTACAATGAGCAGTTCTTC
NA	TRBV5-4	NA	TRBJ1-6	CASSSTGSNSPLHF	TGTGCCAGCAGCTCCACAGGGTCTAATTCACCCCTCCACTTT
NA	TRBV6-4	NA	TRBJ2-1	CASSDSEFNSYNEQFF	TGTGCCAGCAGTGACTCGGAGTTCAACTCCTACAATGAGCAGTTCTTC
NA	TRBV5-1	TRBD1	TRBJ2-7	CASSLRQGGREQYF	TGCGCCAGCAGCCTCCGACAGGGGGGCCGGGAGCAGTACTTC
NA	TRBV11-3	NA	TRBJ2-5	CASSLGNQGLGETQYF	TGTGCCAGCAGCTTAGGGAACCAGGGGCTGGGAGAGACCCAGTACTTC
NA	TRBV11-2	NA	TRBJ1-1	CASSLVDSNTEAFF	TGTGCCAGCAGCTTAGTAGACTCGAACACTGAAGCTTTCTTT
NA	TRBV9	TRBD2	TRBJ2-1	CASSVLAVGPEQFF	TGTGCCAGCAGCGTTCTAGCGGTGGGACCCGAGCAGTTCTTC